This passage covers 8 T cell receptor beta chains from one sample sequenced in a study of cytomegalovirus exposure and HLA in healthy donors. In the PCR, 60 Vbeta and 13 Jbeta primers were used. The method was immunoSEQ multiplex PCR; TCRdb's version includes in-frame clones alone and lacks a portion of them. The sample yields approximately 110,000 clones, 74% seen once. Sequenced sample: PBMCs. These receptors originate from a woman aged 50 to 60 in good health and CMV-seropositive.

V gene TRBV5-1 combines with J gene TRBJ2-2; 13 bases are shared with TRBD2. The CDR3 runs to 15 residues. V was clipped by 1 base and J by 9 bases; unmatched bases: 3. CDR1 is SGHRS, CDR2 YFSETQ, per germline. CDR3 DNA: TGCGCCAGCAGCTTGACTAGCGGGGGGGCCCGGGAGCTGTTTTTT. Residues: CASSLTSGGARELFF.

The gene calls are TRBV28 and TRBJ1-5; D is perhaps TRBD1 (6 bases). This CDR3 is built from 14 residues. V lost 4 bases and J 8 bases, leaving 15 bases between the germline ends. Looked up from germline, CDR1 is MDHEN and CDR2 is SYDVKM. This CDR3 reads CASSSVSGVKPQHF. As DNA, the CDR3 is TGTGCCAGCAGTTCAGTCTCAGGGGTTAAGCCCCAGCATTTT.

The chain uses TRBV7-8 and TRBJ2-6; TRBD1 might be the D (5 bases). Germline values: CDR1 SGHVS, CDR2 FQNEAQ. The CDR3 contains 18 residues. The germline V and J ends were trimmed by 3 bases and 2 bases, with 17 bases remaining between them. CDR3 sequence: CASSFGHRPGAGANVLTF. In DNA form, the CDR3 reads TGTGCCAGCAGCTTTGGACACCGGCCCGGAGCTGGGGCCAACGTCCTGACTTTC.

The J gene is TRBJ1-5, the V gene TRBV6-6, with 10 bases that match TRBD1. CDR3 size: 14 residues. J was trimmed by 7 bases and V by 5 bases; bases with no gene match: 5. The germline V gene has CDR1 MNHNY and CDR2 SVGAGI (reference sequence). The DNA for the CDR3 is TGTGCCAGCAGTCTCGGGACAGGGGAGCAGCCCCAGCATTTT. Protein product: CASSLGTGEQPQHF.

The chain recombines TRBV6-1 with TRBJ1-6; D perhaps matches TRBD1 (6 bases). Trimming took 3 bases from V and 14 from J, leaving 14 bases between them. Germline values: CDR1 MNHNS, CDR2 SASEGT. The length of the CDR3 is 13 residues. The CDR3 sequence is CASSDWGLMSLHF. For the CDR3, the DNA is TGTGCCAGCAGTGATTGGGGGCTCATGTCCCTCCACTTT.

V usage is TRBV4-2 and J usage is TRBJ2-7; 8 bases line up with TRBD2. Germline V gene lookup returns CDR1 LGHNA and CDR2 YNFKEQ. The CDR3 has 14 residues. After removal of 6 bases from V and 6 bases from J, the junction contained 10 bases not matched to a gene. The CDR3 bases are TGTGCCAGCAGGAGGGGCGGGGGGACTCTCGAGCAGTACTTC. Translated, it gives CASRRGGGTLEQYF.

A word on this clone: Sequence at one end of the junction differs from germline and may be a read error. This sequence joins TRBV5-1 and TRBJ2-1; 7 nucleotides agree with TRBD2. The germline gives CDR1 SGHRS, CDR2 YFSETQ. The CDR3 extends over 13 amino acids. For the CDR3, the DNA is TGCGCCAGCAACTTGGGGGGGAGGAATGAGCAGTTCTTC. It specifies CASNLGGRNEQFF.

This clone was counted only a few times. The chain is built from TRBV9 and TRBJ2-5; 9 bases are a match to TRBD1. CDR1 is SGDLS, CDR2 YYNGEE, per germline. V shed 2 bases and J 5 bases; nucleotides not matched to a gene: 7. CDR3 length: 15 residues. Here the CDR3 reads CASSVEGQGYETQYF. The CDR3 DNA sequence: TGTGCCAGCAGCGTCGAGGGACAGGGATACGAGACCCAGTACTTC. The full variable domain, with the rest looked up from reference TRBV9 and TRBJ2-5, is DSGVTQTPKHLITATGQRVTLRCSPRSGDLSVYWYQQSLDQGLQFLIQYYNGEERAKGNILERFSAQQFPDLHSELNLSSLELGDSALYFCASSVEGQGYETQYFGPGTRLLVL.